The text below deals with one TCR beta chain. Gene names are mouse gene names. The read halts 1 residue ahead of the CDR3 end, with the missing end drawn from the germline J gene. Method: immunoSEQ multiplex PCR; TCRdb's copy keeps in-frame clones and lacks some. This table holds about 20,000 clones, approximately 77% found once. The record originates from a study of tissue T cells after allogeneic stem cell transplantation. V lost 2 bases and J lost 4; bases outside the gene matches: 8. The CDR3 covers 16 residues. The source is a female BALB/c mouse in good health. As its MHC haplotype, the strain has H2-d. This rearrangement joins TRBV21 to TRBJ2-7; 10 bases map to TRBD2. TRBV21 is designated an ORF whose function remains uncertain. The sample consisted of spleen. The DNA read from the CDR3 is TGTGCTAGCAGTCAAACTTACTGGGGGGGGCCTTATGAACAGTAC. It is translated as CASSQTYWGGPYEQY. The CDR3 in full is CASSQTYWGGPYEQYF.